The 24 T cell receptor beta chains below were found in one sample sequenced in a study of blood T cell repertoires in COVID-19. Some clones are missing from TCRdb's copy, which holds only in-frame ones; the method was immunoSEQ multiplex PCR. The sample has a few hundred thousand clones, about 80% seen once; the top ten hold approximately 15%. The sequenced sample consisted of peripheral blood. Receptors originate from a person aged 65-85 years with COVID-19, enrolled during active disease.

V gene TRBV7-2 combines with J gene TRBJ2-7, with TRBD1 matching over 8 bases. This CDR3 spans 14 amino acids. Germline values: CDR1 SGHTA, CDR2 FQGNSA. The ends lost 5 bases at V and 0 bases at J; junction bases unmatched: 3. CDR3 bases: TGTGCCAGCAGCGACGGACAGGGCTCCTACGAGCAGTACTTC. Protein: CASSDGQGSYEQYF.

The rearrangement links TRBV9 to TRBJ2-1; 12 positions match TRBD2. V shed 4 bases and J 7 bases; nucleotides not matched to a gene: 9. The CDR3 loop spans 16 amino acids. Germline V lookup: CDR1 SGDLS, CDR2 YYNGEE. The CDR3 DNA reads TGTGCCAGCAGCCCGAGGCTAGCGGGGGGGCGGAATGAGCAGTTCTTC. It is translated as CASSPRLAGGRNEQFF.

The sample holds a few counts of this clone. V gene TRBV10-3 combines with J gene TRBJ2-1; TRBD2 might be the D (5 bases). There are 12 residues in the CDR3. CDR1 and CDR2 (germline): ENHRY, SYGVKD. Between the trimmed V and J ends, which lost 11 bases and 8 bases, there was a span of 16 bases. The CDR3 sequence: CASRDRADEQFF. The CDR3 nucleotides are TGTGCCTCCCGGGATAGGGCCGATGAGCAGTTCTTC.

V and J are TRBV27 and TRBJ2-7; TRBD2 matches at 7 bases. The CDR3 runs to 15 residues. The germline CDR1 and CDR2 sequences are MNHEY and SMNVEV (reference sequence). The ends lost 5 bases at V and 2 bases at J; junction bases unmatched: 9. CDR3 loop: CASSIQAGPPYEQYF. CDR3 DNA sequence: TGTGCCAGCAGTATACAAGCGGGACCCCCCTACGAGCAGTACTTC.

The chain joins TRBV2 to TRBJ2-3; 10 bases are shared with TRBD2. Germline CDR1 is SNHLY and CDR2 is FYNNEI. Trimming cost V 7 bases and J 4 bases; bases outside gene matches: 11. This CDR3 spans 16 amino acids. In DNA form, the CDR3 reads TGTGCCAGCACGGTGGCTAGCGGGAGCCAGGCAGATACGCAGTATTTT. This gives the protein CASTVASGSQADTQYF. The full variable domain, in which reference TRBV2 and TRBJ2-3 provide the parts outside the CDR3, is EPEVTQTPSHQVTQMGQEVILRCVPISNHLYFYWYRQILGQKVEFLVSFYNNEISEKSEIFDDQFSVERPDGSNFTLKIRSTKLEDSAMYFCASTVASGSQADTQYFGPGTRLTVL.

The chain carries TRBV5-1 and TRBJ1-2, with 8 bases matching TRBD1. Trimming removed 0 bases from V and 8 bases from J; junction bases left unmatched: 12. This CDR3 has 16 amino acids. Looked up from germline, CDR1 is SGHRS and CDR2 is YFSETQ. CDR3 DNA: TGCGCCAGCAGCTTGGCAGGTCGGACAGGGAGGGGAGGCTACACCTTC. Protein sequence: CASSLAGRTGRGGYTF.

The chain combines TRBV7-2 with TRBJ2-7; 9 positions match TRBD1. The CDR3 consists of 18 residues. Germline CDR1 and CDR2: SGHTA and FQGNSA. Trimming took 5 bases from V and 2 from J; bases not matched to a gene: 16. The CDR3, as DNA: TGTGCCAGCAGCCCACGTGGGACAGGGACTATTAATCCCTACGAGCAGTACTTC. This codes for CASSPRGTGTINPYEQYF. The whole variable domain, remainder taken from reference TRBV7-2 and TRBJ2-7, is GAGVSQSPSNKVTEKGKDVELRCDPISGHTALYWYRQSLGQGLEFLIYFQGNSAPDKSGLPSDRFSAERTGGSVSTLTIQRTQQEDSAVYLCASSPRGTGTINPYEQYFGPGTRLTVT.

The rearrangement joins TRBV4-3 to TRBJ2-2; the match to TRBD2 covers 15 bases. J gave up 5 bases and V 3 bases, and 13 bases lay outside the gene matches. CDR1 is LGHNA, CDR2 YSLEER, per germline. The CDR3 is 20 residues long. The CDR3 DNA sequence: TGCGCCAGCAGCCAGCTCGTGAGGACTAGCGGGGGGGCTCAGACCGGGGAGCTGTTTTTT. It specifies CASSQLVRTSGGAQTGELFF.

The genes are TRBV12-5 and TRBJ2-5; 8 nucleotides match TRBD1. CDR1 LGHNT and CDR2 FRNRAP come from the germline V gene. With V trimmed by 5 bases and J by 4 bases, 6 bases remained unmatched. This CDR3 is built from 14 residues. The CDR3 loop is CASGQGAVRETQYF. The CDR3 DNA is TGTGCTAGTGGTCAGGGGGCTGTTCGAGAGACCCAGTACTTC.

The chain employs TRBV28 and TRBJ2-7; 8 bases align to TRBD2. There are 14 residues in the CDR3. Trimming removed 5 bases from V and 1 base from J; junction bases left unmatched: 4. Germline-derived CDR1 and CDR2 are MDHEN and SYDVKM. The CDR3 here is CASSPGTRSYEQYF. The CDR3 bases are TGTGCCAGCAGTCCGGGGACTAGATCCTACGAGCAGTACTTC.

CDR3 in DNA: TGTGCCAGCAGCTTAACGGGGGTAGCGGGAGGAGAGACCCAGTACTTC. As protein: CASSLTGVAGGETQYF. V gene TRBV7-3 combines with J gene TRBJ2-5; 10 positions agree with TRBD2. The germline gives CDR1 SGHTA, CDR2 FQGTGA. CDR3 length: 16 amino acids. The ends lost 0 bases at V and 4 bases at J; junction bases unmatched: 5. Full variable domain (missing parts from reference TRBV7-3 and TRBJ2-5): GAGVSQTPSNKVTEKGKYVELRCDPISGHTALYWYRQSLGQGPEFLIYFQGTGAADDSGLPNDRFFAVRPEGSVSTLKIQRTERGDSAVYLCASSLTGVAGGETQYFGPGTRLLVL.

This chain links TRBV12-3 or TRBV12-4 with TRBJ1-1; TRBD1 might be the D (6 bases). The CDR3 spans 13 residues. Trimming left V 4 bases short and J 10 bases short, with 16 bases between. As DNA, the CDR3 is TGTGCCAGCAGTTATGGCTCCGGGACAAGAGCTTTCTTT. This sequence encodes CASSYGSGTRAFF.

The CDR3 nucleotides read TGTGCCAGTAACTCCAGGGAGGTCGACTATGGCTACACCTTC. It is translated as CASNSREVDYGYTF. J is TRBJ1-2 and V is TRBV19, with D perhaps matching TRBD1 (5 bases). Germline lookup yields CDR1 LNHDA and CDR2 SQIVND (reference sequence). The CDR3 is 14 residues long. V lost 7 bases to trimming and J lost 3 bases, with 15 bases between them. Supplemented by reference TRBV19 and TRBJ1-2, the full variable domain reads DGGITQSPKYLFRKEGQNVTLSCEQNLNHDAMYWYRQDPGQGLRLIYYSQIVNDFQKGDIAEGYSVSREKKESFPLTVTSAQKNPTAFYLCASNSREVDYGYTFGSGTRLTVV.

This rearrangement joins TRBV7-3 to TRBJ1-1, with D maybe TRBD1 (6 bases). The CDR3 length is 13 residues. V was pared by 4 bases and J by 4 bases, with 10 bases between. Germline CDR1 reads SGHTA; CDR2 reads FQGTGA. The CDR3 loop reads CASSSQGSTEAFF. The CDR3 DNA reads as TGTGCCAGCAGCTCACAGGGTAGCACTGAAGCTTTCTTT. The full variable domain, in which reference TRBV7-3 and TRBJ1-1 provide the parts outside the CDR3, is GAGVSQTPSNKVTEKGKYVELRCDPISGHTALYWYRQSLGQGPEFLIYFQGTGAADDSGLPNDRFFAVRPEGSVSTLKIQRTERGDSAVYLCASSSQGSTEAFFGQGTRLTVV.

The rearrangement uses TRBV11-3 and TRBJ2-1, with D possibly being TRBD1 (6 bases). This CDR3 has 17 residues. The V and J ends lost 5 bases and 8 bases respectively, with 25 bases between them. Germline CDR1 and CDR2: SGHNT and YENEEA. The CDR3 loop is CASSMGRQVGIVDEQFF. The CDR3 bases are TGTGCCAGCAGCATGGGACGACAGGTAGGCATTGTGGATGAGCAGTTCTTC.

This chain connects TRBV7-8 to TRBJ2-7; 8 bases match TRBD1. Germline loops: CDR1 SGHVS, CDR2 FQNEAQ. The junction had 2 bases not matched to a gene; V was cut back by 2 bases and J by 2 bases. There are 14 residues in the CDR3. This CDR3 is CASSLSRGPYEQYF. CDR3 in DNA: TGTGCCAGCAGCTTAAGCAGGGGGCCCTACGAGCAGTACTTC.

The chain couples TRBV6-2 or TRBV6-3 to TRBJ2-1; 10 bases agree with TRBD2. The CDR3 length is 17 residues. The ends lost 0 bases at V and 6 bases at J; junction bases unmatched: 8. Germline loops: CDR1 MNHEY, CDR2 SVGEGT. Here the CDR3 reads CASSYSRRVAGGNEQFF. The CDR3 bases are TGTGCCAGCAGTTACTCAAGGAGGGTAGCGGGGGGCAATGAGCAGTTCTTC.

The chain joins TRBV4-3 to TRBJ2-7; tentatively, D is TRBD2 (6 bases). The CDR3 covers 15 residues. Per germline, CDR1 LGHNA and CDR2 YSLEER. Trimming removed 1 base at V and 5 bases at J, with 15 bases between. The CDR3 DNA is TGCGCCAGCAGCCAAGGAGCGGGTGTAGTGAACGAGCAGTACTTC. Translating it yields CASSQGAGVVNEQYF.

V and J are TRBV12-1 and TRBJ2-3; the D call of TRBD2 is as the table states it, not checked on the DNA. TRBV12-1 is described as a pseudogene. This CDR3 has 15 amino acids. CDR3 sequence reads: CASSQGLGSTDTQYF. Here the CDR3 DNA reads TGTGCCAGCAGCCAAGGACTAGGGAGCACAGATACGCAGTATTTT.

DNA of the CDR3: TGCGCCAGCAGCTTGGCGACACAGGGTTTCGATGAGCAGTTCTTC. Its protein product is CASSLATQGFDEQFF. V gene TRBV5-1 combines with J gene TRBJ2-1; D perhaps matches TRBD1 (6 bases). The ends were cut back, 0 bases at V and 8 bases at J, with 15 bases in the middle. This CDR3 contains 15 residues. Per germline, CDR1 SGHRS and CDR2 YFSETQ.

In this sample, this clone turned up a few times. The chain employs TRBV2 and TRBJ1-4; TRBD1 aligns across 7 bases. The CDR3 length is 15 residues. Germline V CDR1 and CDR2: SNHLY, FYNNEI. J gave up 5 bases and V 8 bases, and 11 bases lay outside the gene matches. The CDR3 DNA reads TGTGCCAGCCTCCCCTGGGGACAGACGAATGAAAAACTGTTTTTT. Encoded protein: CASLPWGQTNEKLFF.

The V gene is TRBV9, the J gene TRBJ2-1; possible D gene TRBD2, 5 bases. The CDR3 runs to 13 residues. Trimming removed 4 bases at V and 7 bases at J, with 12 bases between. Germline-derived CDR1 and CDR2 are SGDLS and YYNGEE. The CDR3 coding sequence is TGTGCCAGCAGCCCTGCTCGGGAAAATGAGCAGTTCTTC. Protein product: CASSPARENEQFF. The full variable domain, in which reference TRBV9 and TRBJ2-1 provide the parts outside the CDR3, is DSGVTQTPKHLITATGQRVTLRCSPRSGDLSVYWYQQSLDQGLQFLIQYYNGEERAKGNILERFSAQQFPDLHSELNLSSLELGDSALYFCASSPARENEQFFGPGTRLTVL.

The CDR3 DNA follows: TGTGCCAGCAGTGTCTCCGGGACTGAAGCTTTCTTT. Its protein is CASSVSGTEAFF. The V and J genes are TRBV27 and TRBJ1-1; D unclear. The length of the CDR3 is 12 residues. Trimming took 5 bases from V and 5 from J, leaving 9 bases between them. Germline V gene data show CDR1 as MNHEY and CDR2 as SMNVEV (reference sequence).

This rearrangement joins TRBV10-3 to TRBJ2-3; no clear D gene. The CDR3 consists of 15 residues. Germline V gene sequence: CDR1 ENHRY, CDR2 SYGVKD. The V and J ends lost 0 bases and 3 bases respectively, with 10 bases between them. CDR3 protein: CAISESNAATDTQYF. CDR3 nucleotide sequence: TGTGCCATCAGTGAGTCGAATGCAGCGACAGATACGCAGTATTTT.